A single TCR beta chain is shown here with its context. What it binds is unknown. This entry is derived from a study of vaccination and CD4 T cells after COVID-19. Overall study context: Convalescent patients had positive nasal swab PCR results for SARS-CoV-2. Disease was mild in eight to ten and severe in one. Study conclusions and caveats: It was observed that, in convalescent patients, a median about 90% of reactive clones arose only post-vaccination.

Treatment given: roughly ten-day PBMC culture with coronavirus spike peptide pools or control peptides (ViraFEST assay). Peptide pool stimulation in ViraFEST expanded antigen-specific T cells, whose TCRs were then sequenced. Fewer than 2.5 million PBMCs per well were cultured with about 10 IU/ml IL-2 and 9 to 10 ug/ml peptide pools. An Oncomine TCR Beta short-read assay was used to sequence the DNA from cultured CD4+ T cells. MiXCR, applied by TCRdb to the PCR reads, yields one record per CDR3 protein. The sample has around 15,000 distinct CDR3 sequences, around 48% seen once. The CDR3 is made up of 11 amino acids. V gave up 5 bases and J gave up 5 bases, with 7 bases separating them.

The V and J genes are TRBV12-3 or TRBV12-4 and TRBJ2-7; no clear D gene. The origin of this receptor is a human donor who had recovered from COVID-19. Sequencing used CD4+ T cells from blood, cultured in vitro. The CDR3 nucleotides read TGTGCCAGCAGTAGCCGCAACGAGCAGTACTTC. As protein: CASSSRNEQYF.